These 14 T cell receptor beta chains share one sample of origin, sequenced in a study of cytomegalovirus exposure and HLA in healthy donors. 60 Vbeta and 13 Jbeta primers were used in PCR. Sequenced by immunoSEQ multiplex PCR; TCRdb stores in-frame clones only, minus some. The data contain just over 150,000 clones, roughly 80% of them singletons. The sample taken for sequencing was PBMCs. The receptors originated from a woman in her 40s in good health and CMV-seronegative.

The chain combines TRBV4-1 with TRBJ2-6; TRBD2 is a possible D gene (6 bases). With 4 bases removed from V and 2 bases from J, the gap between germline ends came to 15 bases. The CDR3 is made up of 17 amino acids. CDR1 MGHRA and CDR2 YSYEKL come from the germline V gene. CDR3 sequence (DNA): TGCGCCAGCAGCCGCCGCGGGGACGGGGCTGGGGCCAACGTCCTGACTTTC. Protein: CASSRRGDGAGANVLTF.

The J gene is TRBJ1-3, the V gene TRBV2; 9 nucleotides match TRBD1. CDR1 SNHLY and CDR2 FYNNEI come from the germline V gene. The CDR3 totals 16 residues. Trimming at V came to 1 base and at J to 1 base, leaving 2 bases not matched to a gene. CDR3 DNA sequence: TGTGCCAGCAGTGAAGGACAGGGGGTGTCTGGAAACACCATATATTTT. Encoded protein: CASSEGQGVSGNTIYF.

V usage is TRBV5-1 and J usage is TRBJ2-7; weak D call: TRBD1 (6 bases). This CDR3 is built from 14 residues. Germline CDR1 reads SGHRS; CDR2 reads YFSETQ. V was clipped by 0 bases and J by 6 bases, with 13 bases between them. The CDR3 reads CASSLVGATTEQYF. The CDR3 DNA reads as TGCGCCAGCAGCTTGGTGGGGGCTACGACCGAGCAGTACTTC.

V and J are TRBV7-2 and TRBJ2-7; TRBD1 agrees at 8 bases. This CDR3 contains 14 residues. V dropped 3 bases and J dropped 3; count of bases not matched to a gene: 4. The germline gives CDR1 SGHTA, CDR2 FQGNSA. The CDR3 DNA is TGTGCCAGCAGCTTCCGACAGGGGAGCTACGAGCAGTACTTC. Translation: CASSFRQGSYEQYF.

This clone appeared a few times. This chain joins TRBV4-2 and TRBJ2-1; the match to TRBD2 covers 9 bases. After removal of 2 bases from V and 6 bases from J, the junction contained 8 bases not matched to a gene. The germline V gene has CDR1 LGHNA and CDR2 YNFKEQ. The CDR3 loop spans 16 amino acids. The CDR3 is CASSQISGGFVNEQFF. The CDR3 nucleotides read TGTGCCAGCAGCCAAATTAGCGGGGGTTTTGTCAATGAGCAGTTCTTC.

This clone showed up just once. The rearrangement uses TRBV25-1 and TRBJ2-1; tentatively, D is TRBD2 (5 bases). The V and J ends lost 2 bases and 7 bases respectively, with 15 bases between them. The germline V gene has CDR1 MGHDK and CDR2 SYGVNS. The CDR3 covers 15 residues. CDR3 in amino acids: CASSEHTRGGNEQFF. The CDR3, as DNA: TGTGCCAGCAGTGAACATACCCGAGGCGGGAATGAGCAGTTCTTC.

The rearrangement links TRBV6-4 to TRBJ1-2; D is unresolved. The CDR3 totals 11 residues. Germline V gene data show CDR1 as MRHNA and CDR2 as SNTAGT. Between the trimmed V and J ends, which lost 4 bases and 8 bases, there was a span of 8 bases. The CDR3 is CASSGGGGYTF. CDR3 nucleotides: TGTGCCAGCAGTGGAGGAGGGGGCTACACCTTC.

Here the CDR3 reads CASSLVPAGGGTDTQYF. The CDR3 bases are TGTGCCAGCAGCTTAGTTCCAGCGGGGGGTGGCACAGATACGCAGTATTTT. The chain combines TRBV7-2 with TRBJ2-3; 9 nucleotides agree with TRBD2. The CDR3 consists of 17 residues. Germline CDR1 and CDR2: SGHTA and FQGNSA. V shed 1 base and J 1 base; nucleotides not matched to a gene: 6.

CDR3 in amino acids: CASTGQGYTEAFF. The CDR3 region has the DNA TGTGCCAGCACTGGACAGGGTTACACTGAAGCTTTCTTT. The chain carries TRBV5-4 and TRBJ1-1; 8 nucleotides line up with TRBD1. After removal of 6 bases from V and 3 bases from J, the junction contained 4 bases not matched to a gene. CDR1 is SGHNT, CDR2 YYREEE, per germline (reference sequence). The CDR3 consists of 13 residues.

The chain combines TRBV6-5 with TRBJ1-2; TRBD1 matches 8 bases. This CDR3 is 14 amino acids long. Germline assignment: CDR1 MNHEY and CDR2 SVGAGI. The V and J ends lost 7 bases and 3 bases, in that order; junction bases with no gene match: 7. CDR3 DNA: TGTGCCAGCACCCGGACAGGGAAGGACTATGGCTACACCTTC. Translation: CASTRTGKDYGYTF.

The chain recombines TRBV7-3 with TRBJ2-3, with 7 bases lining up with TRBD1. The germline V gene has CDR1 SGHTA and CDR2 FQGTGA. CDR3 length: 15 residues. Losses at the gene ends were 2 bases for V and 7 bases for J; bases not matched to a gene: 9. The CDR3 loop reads CASSLYPDRAYTQYF. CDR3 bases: TGTGCCAGCAGCTTATACCCTGACAGGGCCTATACGCAGTATTTT. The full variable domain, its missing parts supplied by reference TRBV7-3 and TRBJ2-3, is GAGVSQTPSNKVTEKGKYVELRCDPISGHTALYWYRQSLGQGPEFLIYFQGTGAADDSGLPNDRFFAVRPEGSVSTLKIQRTERGDSAVYLCASSLYPDRAYTQYFGPGTRLTVL.

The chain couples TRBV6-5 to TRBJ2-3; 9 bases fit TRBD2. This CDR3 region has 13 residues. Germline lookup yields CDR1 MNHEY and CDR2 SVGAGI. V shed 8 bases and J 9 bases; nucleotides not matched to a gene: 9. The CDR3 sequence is CASYKSGGTTQYF. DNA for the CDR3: TGTGCCAGCTACAAGAGCGGGGGGACCACGCAGTATTTT.

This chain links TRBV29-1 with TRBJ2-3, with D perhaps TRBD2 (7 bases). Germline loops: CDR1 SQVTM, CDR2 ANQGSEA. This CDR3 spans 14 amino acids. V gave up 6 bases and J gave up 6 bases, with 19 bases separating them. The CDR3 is CSVESPGGWDTQYF. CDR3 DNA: TGCAGCGTCGAATCTCCGGGGGGCTGGGATACGCAGTATTTT.

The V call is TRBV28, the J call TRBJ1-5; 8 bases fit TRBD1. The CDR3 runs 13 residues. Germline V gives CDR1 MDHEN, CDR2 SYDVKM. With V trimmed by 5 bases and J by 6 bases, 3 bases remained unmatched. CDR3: CASSHRGSQPQHF. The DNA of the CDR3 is TGTGCCAGCAGTCACAGGGGGAGTCAGCCCCAGCATTTT.